A single sample gave rise to the 9 T cell receptor beta chains below, sequenced in a study of OX40 agonist ivuxolimab in advanced cancers. Method: immunoSEQ multiplex PCR; TCRdb's copy keeps in-frame clones and lacks some. Here the sample spans some 45,000 clones, around 79% being singletons. The sample in question was CD4+ or CD8+ T cells sorted from blood, obtained in a trial of the OX40 agonist ivuxolimab. Every receptor here comes from an adult with an advanced solid tumor such as melanoma, head and neck, liver or kidney cancer.

The chain carries TRBV5-4 and TRBJ1-2; D is perhaps TRBD1 (6 bases). The CDR3 totals 16 residues. The ends were cut back, 4 bases at V and 5 bases at J, with 21 bases in the middle. Germline V gives CDR1 SGHNT, CDR2 YYREEE (reference sequence). The chain's CDR3 is CASSPPGDSGSYGYTF. The CDR3 DNA is TGTGCCAGCAGCCCACCAGGGGACTCTGGTTCATATGGCTACACCTTC. Together with reference TRBV5-4 and TRBJ1-2, the CDR3 gives the full variable domain: ETGVTQSPTHLIKTRGQQVTLRCSSQSGHNTVSWYQQALGQGPQFIFQYYREEENGRGNFPPRFSGLQFPNYSSELNVNALELDDSALYLCASSPPGDSGSYGYTFGSGTRLTVV.

The chain has TRBV4-2 and TRBJ2-3, with D uncertain. The CDR3 spans 13 residues. CDR1 is LGHNA, CDR2 YNFKEQ, per germline. Trimming took off 4 bases at V and 9 bases at J, with 14 bases between the two ends. In nucleotides, the CDR3 is TGTGCCAGCAGCCCCCTTAAAGGGTGGACGCAGTATTTT. Its protein is CASSPLKGWTQYF.

The V call is TRBV10-3, the J call TRBJ1-4; D not certain. Germline V CDR1 and CDR2: ENHRY, SYGVKD. Trimming took 3 bases from V and 0 from J, leaving 8 bases between them. The CDR3 loop spans 15 amino acids. The CDR3: CAISDSTSTNEKLFF. The CDR3 DNA is TGTGCCATCAGTGACAGCACATCAACTAATGAAAAACTGTTTTTT.

The V gene is TRBV28, the J gene TRBJ2-3, with 8 bases that match TRBD1. The V gene's germline CDR1 is MDHEN and CDR2 SYDVKM. V gave up 3 bases and J gave up 7 bases; unmatched junction bases: 12. This CDR3 has 16 residues. Here the CDR3 reads CASSFPSAGGRHTQYF. The CDR3 DNA reads TGTGCCAGCAGTTTCCCCTCGGCAGGGGGCCGCCATACGCAGTATTTT.

The chain recombines TRBV5-6 with TRBJ1-2, with D hard to call. V lost 2 bases and J 8 bases, leaving 10 bases between the germline ends. Germline lookup yields CDR1 SGHDT and CDR2 YYEEEE. There are 12 residues in the CDR3. As DNA, the CDR3 is TGTGCCAGCAGCTTAAACGGCTTGGGCTACACCTTC. The encoded protein is CASSLNGLGYTF.

This chain connects TRBV15 to TRBJ2-7; 10 nucleotides line up with TRBD2. Germline CDR1 and CDR2: LNHNV and YYDKDF (reference sequence). CDR3 size: 16 residues. The V gene end was trimmed by 0 bases and the J gene end by 5 bases; junction bases not matched to a gene: 7. The CDR3 spells CATSREKLAGQNEQYF. DNA for the CDR3: TGTGCCACCAGCAGAGAAAAACTAGCGGGACAAAACGAGCAGTACTTC.

J is TRBJ2-1 and V is TRBV5-1, with D tentatively TRBD2 (6 bases). Germline loops: CDR1 SGHRS, CDR2 YFSETQ. CDR3 length: 16 residues. The germline V and J ends were trimmed by 0 bases and 0 bases, with 10 bases remaining between them. CDR3 amino acids: CASSLAAGSSYNEQFF. Here the CDR3 DNA reads TGCGCCAGCAGCTTGGCGGCCGGGAGCTCCTACAATGAGCAGTTCTTC.

This chain connects TRBV11-2 to TRBJ2-7; tentatively, D is TRBD2 (6 bases). Germline CDR1 and CDR2: SGHAT and FQNNGV. The CDR3 covers 15 residues. The V and J ends lost 7 bases and 1 base respectively, with 17 bases between them. In nucleotides, the CDR3 is TGTGCCAGCACCCAAGGGTGGGCGGGATCCTACGAGCAGTACTTC. Its translation: CASTQGWAGSYEQYF.

This chain uses TRBV7-6 with TRBJ1-1, with D perhaps TRBD1 (5 bases). Germline-derived CDR1 and CDR2 are SGHVS and FNYEAQ. The CDR3 loop spans 15 amino acids. Trimming stripped 1 base from V and 2 bases from J, with 11 bases between. Written as DNA, the CDR3 is TGTGCCAGCAGCTTAGGGGGCGTTCGAAACACTGAAGCTTTCTTT. It is translated as CASSLGGVRNTEAFF.